Detailed here is one T cell receptor beta chain. V was clipped by 6 bases and J by 7 bases; unmatched bases: 14. This CDR3 comprises 17 residues. Germline CDR1 reads LNHDA; CDR2 reads SQIVND (reference sequence). The source of the sample is a study of blood T cell repertoires in COVID-19. Overall study context: Some COVID-19 samples were acute and others convalescent; all came from the United States, Italy and Spain. T cells, B-cell-depleted T cells, or PBMCs supplied cDNA or gDNA.

As handled by the study authors: Reference gene primer amplification gave nucleated cell count estimates. This table comes from immunoSEQ multiplex PCR, and its TCRdb copy is limited to in-frame clones, with some not included. The V and J calls and the clone size are those of that table, but D and trimming were determined from the DNA. The sample records a few hundred thousand clones, around nine tenths being singletons. Recovered status in Cohort 3 required two negative PCRs, clearance, or symptom resolution. Input material: PBMCs or T cells enriched from blood (not recorded which). This TCR derives from a woman aged 40 to 50 who had recovered from COVID-19. The genes are TRBV19 and TRBJ2-2, with TRBD2 matching 10 bases. The CDR3: CASSPRSGRGLGGELFF. CDR3 in DNA: TGTGCCAGTAGCCCACGGAGCGGGAGGGGACTGGGCGGGGAGCTGTTTTTT.